Below are 30 T cell receptor beta chains sequenced from a single sample in a study of T cell responses to AZD1222 COVID-19 vaccine. Clones were read by immunoSEQ multiplex PCR, and TCRdb kept only the in-frame ones, dropping some. Among about 92,000 clones listed, 65% to 90% were seen once. The sample in question was peripheral blood, obtained on day 0 of AZD1222 vaccination. These receptors were collected from an adult in good health.

The chain links TRBV28 to TRBJ2-7; 12 bases match TRBD1. Germline V gene sequence: CDR1 MDHEN, CDR2 SYDVKM. V lost 7 bases to trimming and J lost 6 bases; unmatched junction nucleotides: 13. CDR3 length: 16 amino acids. Here the CDR3 DNA reads TGTGCCAGCAATCAGGTTAAGGGACAGGGGGCTCGCGAGCAGTACTTC. Residues: CASNQVKGQGAREQYF. Full variable domain (outside the CDR3, taken from reference TRBV28 and TRBJ2-7): DVKVTQSSRYLVKRTGEKVFLECVQDMDHENMFWYRQDPGLGLRLIYFSYDVKMKEKGDIPEGYSVSREKKERFSLILESASTNQTSMYLCASNQVKGQGAREQYFGPGTRLTVT.

The chain recombines TRBV7-6 with TRBJ1-5; 8 bases fit TRBD1. CDR3 length equals 13 residues. The germline CDR1 and CDR2 sequences are SGHVS and FNYEAQ. The V gene end was trimmed by 5 bases and the J gene end by 5 bases; junction bases not matched to a gene: 2. The chain's CDR3 is CASSATGDQPQHF. In DNA, the CDR3 is TGTGCCAGCAGCGCGACAGGGGATCAGCCCCAGCATTTT.

This chain connects TRBV7-8 to TRBJ1-1; D is undetermined. The V end was cut by 3 bases, the J end by 4 bases, with 12 bases between. This CDR3 has 14 residues. Germline V gene lookup returns CDR1 SGHVS and CDR2 FQNEAQ. CDR3 sequence reads: CASSFGGTSTEAFF. CDR3 nucleotides: TGTGCCAGCAGCTTTGGAGGAACGAGCACTGAAGCTTTCTTT.

This clone was detected only once. This rearrangement joins TRBV3-1 (or the pseudogene TRBV3-2) to TRBJ1-2; 9 nucleotides align to TRBD1. With V trimmed by 4 bases and J by 0 bases, 9 bases remained unmatched. This CDR3 is 17 amino acids long. The V gene's germline CDR1 is LGHDT and CDR2 YNNKEL (reference sequence). In nucleotides, the CDR3 is TGTGCCAGCAGCCCGAGGGGACAGGGCAGAGCTAACTATGGCTACACCTTC. Its protein is CASSPRGQGRANYGYTF.

The chain carries TRBV6-5 and TRBJ1-2; 7 bases line up with TRBD1. V lost 6 bases, J lost 1 base, and 5 bases stayed unmatched. The CDR3 has 14 residues. The germline V gene has CDR1 MNHEY and CDR2 SVGAGI. CDR3: CASRLQGSNYGYTF. CDR3 DNA: TGTGCCAGCAGACTACAGGGGAGTAACTATGGCTACACCTTC.

The V gene is TRBV19, the J gene TRBJ2-3, with 10 bases identical to TRBD2. Germline V lookup: CDR1 LNHDA, CDR2 SQIVND (reference sequence). The ends lost 10 bases at V and 0 bases at J; junction bases unmatched: 7. This CDR3 comprises 15 residues. The CDR3 DNA sequence: TGTGCCACCTCTAGCGGGGGTACTAGCACAGATACGCAGTATTTT. Translation: CATSSGGTSTDTQYF.

The chain carries TRBV5-1 and TRBJ1-2; D perhaps matches TRBD1 (5 bases). This CDR3 is 14 amino acids long. CDR1 SGHRS and CDR2 YFSETQ come from the germline V gene. Deletions cut 4 bases from V and 4 bases from J, with 14 bases between. The chain's CDR3 is CASSPQGSLYGYTF. Written as DNA, the CDR3 is TGCGCCAGCAGCCCGCAGGGTTCACTCTATGGCTACACCTTC.

This clone was observed a few times. The chain links TRBV2 to TRBJ1-4; TRBD1 aligns across 7 bases. Looked up from germline, CDR1 is SNHLY and CDR2 is FYNNEI. There are 15 residues in the CDR3. Losses at the gene ends were 8 bases for V and 5 bases for J; bases not matched to a gene: 11. The CDR3 is CASLRLGTENEKLFF. In nucleotides, the CDR3 is TGTGCCAGCCTCAGACTGGGGACAGAGAATGAAAAACTGTTTTTT. Based on the CDR3 plus reference TRBV2 and TRBJ1-4, the full variable domain is EPEVTQTPSHQVTQMGQEVILRCVPISNHLYFYWYRQILGQKVEFLVSFYNNEISEKSEIFDDQFSVERPDGSNFTLKIRSTKLEDSAMYFCASLRLGTENEKLFFGSGTQLSVL.

The V gene is TRBV14, the J gene TRBJ2-7; no definite D call. Germline V gives CDR1 SGHDN, CDR2 FVKESK. V lost 4 bases to trimming and J lost 3 bases, with 13 bases between them. This CDR3 has 14 amino acids. CDR3 bases: TGTGCCAGCAGCCTCGGCGGAAGAGGCTACGAGCAGTACTTC. This gives the protein CASSLGGRGYEQYF.

This chain connects TRBV10-1 to TRBJ1-2; maybe TRBD1 (6 bases). V gave up 5 bases and J gave up 5 bases, with 12 bases separating them. Germline V lookup: CDR1 WNHNN, CDR2 SYGVQD (reference sequence). The CDR3 sequence is 13 residues long. Here the CDR3 DNA reads TGCGCCAGCAGTAGGGACACCGGTTATGGCTACACCTTC. Protein: CASSRDTGYGYTF.

The V and J genes are TRBV12-3 or TRBV12-4 and TRBJ2-2; D is unclear. V lost 5 bases to trimming and J lost 1 base, with 2 bases between them. The CDR3 length is 12 residues. The CDR3 coding sequence is TGTGCCAGCAGTGGGAACACCGGGGAGCTGTTTTTT. This sequence encodes CASSGNTGELFF.

The chain employs TRBV19 and TRBJ2-5, with a tentative D call TRBD2 (5 bases). The V end was cut by 4 bases, the J end by 2 bases, with 14 bases between. CDR1 is LNHDA and CDR2 is SQIVND in the germline V gene (reference sequence). CDR3 length: 15 amino acids. CDR3 amino acids: CASSTLSGRQETQYF. CDR3 sequence (DNA): TGTGCCAGTAGTACTTTGAGCGGAAGACAAGAGACCCAGTACTTC.

The gene calls are TRBV5-1 and TRBJ2-2; 10 bases agree with TRBD1. V gave up 7 bases and J gave up 9 bases; unmatched junction bases: 12. The CDR3 covers 15 residues. The germline CDR1 and CDR2 sequences are SGHRS and YFSETQ. The CDR3 sequence: CASGSRTGGGRELFF. In DNA form, the CDR3 reads TGCGCCAGCGGATCCCGGACAGGGGGAGGCAGGGAGCTGTTTTTT.

This sequence joins TRBV5-1 and TRBJ1-1; D is possibly TRBD1 (5 bases). V lost 7 bases, J lost 2 bases, and 18 bases lay in between. The CDR3 has 15 residues. Germline CDR1 is SGHRS and CDR2 is YFSETQ. The DNA of the CDR3 is TGCGCCAGCTCGTCCCTACTCCAGGGAAACACTGAAGCTTTCTTT. It is translated as CASSSLLQGNTEAFF.

V gene TRBV10-2 combines with J gene TRBJ2-7; D uncertain. In germline, CDR1 is WSHSY, CDR2 SAAADI. Trimming left V 3 bases short and J 0 bases short, with 3 bases between. The CDR3 has 12 amino acids. CDR3 nucleotide sequence: TGCGCCAGCAGTGATGGCTCCTACGAGCAGTACTTC. It translates to CASSDGSYEQYF.

The V and J genes are TRBV6-1 and TRBJ2-7, with D perhaps matching TRBD2 (6 bases). Per the germline V gene, CDR1 is MNHNS and CDR2 is SASEGT. V lost 4 bases and J lost 0, with 16 bases in between. The CDR3 is 16 residues long. Here the CDR3 DNA reads TGTGCCAGCAGTGCTAGCTGGGGGGAACTCTCCTACGAGCAGTACTTC. Translation: CASSASWGELSYEQYF.

This clone was recorded a few times. V is TRBV6-5 and J is TRBJ1-1; TRBD1 aligns across 7 bases. Germline loops: CDR1 MNHEY, CDR2 SVGAGI. Trimming removed 7 bases from V and 1 base from J; junction bases left unmatched: 3. This CDR3 spans 13 amino acids. CDR3 coding DNA: TGTGCCAGCAAAAACAGGGGGAACACTGAAGCTTTCTTT. Its protein is CASKNRGNTEAFF.

V gene TRBV12-3 or TRBV12-4 combines with J gene TRBJ1-5; D not resolved. Trimming stripped 7 bases from V and 0 bases from J, with 4 bases between. CDR3 size: 12 residues. The DNA of the CDR3 is TGTGCCAGCACAAGTAGCAATCAGCCCCAGCATTTT. Translating gives CASTSSNQPQHF.

The rearrangement joins TRBV6-7 to TRBJ1-4, with TRBD1 matching 9 bases. TRBV6-7 counts as an open reading frame of uncertain function. This CDR3 has 18 residues. Losses at the gene ends were 4 bases for V and 7 bases for J; bases not matched to a gene: 16. The CDR3 nucleotides read TGTGCCAGCAGTTCAAGTCCCGGGACAGGGCCGAATGGTGAAAAACTGTTTTTT. As protein: CASSSSPGTGPNGEKLFF.

The V gene is TRBV7-9, the J gene TRBJ1-1; the D is unclear. The CDR3 runs to 13 residues. V lost 3 bases and J lost 3, with 8 bases in between. CDR1 and CDR2 (germline): SEHNR, FQNEAQ (reference sequence). CDR3 nucleotide sequence: TGTGCCAGCAGCTTTTCGGCAGACACTGAAGCTTTCTTT. Translated, it gives CASSFSADTEAFF. The whole variable domain, filled in from reference TRBV7-9 and TRBJ1-1, reads DTGVSQNPRHKITKRGQNVTFRCDPISEHNRLYWYRQTLGQGPEFLTYFQNEAQLEKSRLLSDRFSAERPKGSFSTLEIQRTEQGDSAMYLCASSFSADTEAFFGQGTRLTVV.

V is TRBV30 and J is TRBJ2-7; 7 bases agree with TRBD2. Looked up from germline, CDR1 is GTSNPN and CDR2 is SVGIG (reference sequence). The junction had 9 bases not matched to a gene; V was cut back by 5 bases and J by 2 bases. The CDR3 has 14 residues. The CDR3 sequence: CAWSLGGGPYEQYF. The DNA of the CDR3 is TGTGCCTGGTCGTTGGGGGGAGGGCCCTACGAGCAGTACTTC.

V and J are TRBV4-1 and TRBJ1-2; D might be TRBD1 (6 bases). Trimming shortened V by 0 bases and J by 4 bases, and 12 bases separated the two germline ends. Looked up from germline, CDR1 is MGHRA and CDR2 is YSYEKL. There are 15 residues in the CDR3. Here the CDR3 reads CASSQDRGGTYGYTF. As DNA, the CDR3 is TGCGCCAGCAGCCAAGATCGAGGGGGTACCTATGGCTACACCTTC.

The V gene is TRBV19, the J gene TRBJ2-1, with D possibly being TRBD2 (5 bases). The CDR3 covers 14 residues. CDR1 LNHDA and CDR2 SQIVND come from the germline V gene (reference sequence). V lost 2 bases and J 8 bases, leaving 13 bases between the germline ends. In DNA, the CDR3 is TGTGCCAGTAGTATATCTCTAGCCCAGCATGAGCAGTTCTTC. This sequence encodes CASSISLAQHEQFF.

This clone was counted a single time. This chain uses TRBV4-2 with TRBJ2-5; unclear D gene. Germline CDR1 is LGHNA and CDR2 is YNFKEQ. The CDR3 length is 14 residues. V lost 0 bases and J lost 7, with 12 bases in between. The CDR3, as DNA: TGTGCCAGCAGCCAAGATGGAATTGCAGGGACCCAGTACTTC. It translates to CASSQDGIAGTQYF.

The V call is TRBV5-5, the J call TRBJ2-6, with 11 bases that match TRBD1. J gave up 5 bases and V 4 bases, and 8 bases lay outside the gene matches. Germline values: CDR1 SGHKS, CDR2 YYEKEE (reference sequence). The CDR3 totals 17 residues. The CDR3 DNA follows: TGTGCCAGCAGCATTGGACAGGGGGCCCAGAGGGCCAACGTCCTGACTTTC. Residues: CASSIGQGAQRANVLTF.

This chain links TRBV14 with TRBJ1-3; D gene unclear. Trimming cost V 1 base and J 0 bases, with 7 bases left between them. Germline CDR1 is SGHDN and CDR2 is FVKESK. This CDR3 is built from 15 residues. CDR3 in amino acids: CASSQGSVSGNTIYF. The CDR3 DNA follows: TGTGCCAGCAGCCAAGGTTCCGTCTCTGGAAACACCATATATTTT.

DNA for the CDR3: TGTGCCAGCAGCCAAACACCAAGGAATACGCAGTATTTT. It yields the protein CASSQTPRNTQYF. V usage is TRBV3-1 (or the pseudogene TRBV3-2) and J usage is TRBJ2-3; no clear D gene. This CDR3 region has 13 residues. Germline CDR1 is LGHDT and CDR2 is YNNKEL (reference sequence). V lost 2 bases to trimming and J lost 7 bases, with 10 bases between them.

This clone showed up just a few times. The rearrangement uses TRBV7-9 and TRBJ2-7, with 9 nucleotides matching TRBD2. In germline, CDR1 is SEHNR, CDR2 FQNEAQ (reference sequence). This CDR3 has 18 amino acids. Trimming removed 4 bases from V and 0 bases from J; junction bases left unmatched: 13. The DNA of the CDR3 is TGTGCCAGCAGCTCCGCCAATACTAGCGGGCTAAACTCCTACGAGCAGTACTTC. Translation: CASSSANTSGLNSYEQYF.

V gene TRBV2 combines with J gene TRBJ1-6; weak D call: TRBD1 (6 bases). V was pared by 6 bases and J by 6 bases, with 15 bases between. This CDR3 comprises 15 residues. From germline, CDR1 is SNHLY and CDR2 FYNNEI. The CDR3 loop reads CASRFTGRGNSPLHF. In DNA, the CDR3 is TGTGCCAGCAGGTTTACAGGGCGCGGTAATTCACCCCTCCACTTT.

V and J are TRBV19 and TRBJ1-2; D possibly corresponds to TRBD1 (5 bases). Trimming left V 5 bases short and J 7 bases short, with 20 bases between. Per the germline V gene, CDR1 is LNHDA and CDR2 is SQIVND (reference sequence). This CDR3 region has 15 residues. The CDR3 sequence: CASSSSRGPGGGYTF. Written as DNA, the CDR3 is TGTGCCAGTAGTTCGTCAAGGGGCCCCGGGGGTGGCTACACCTTC.